This T cell receptor (beta chain) is from a study of T cell repertoires in cytomegalovirus infection. Overall study context: Indicated by public TCR beta signatures were CMV infection and matching HLA type. Study results and limitations: The ex vivo response showed dominance by HLA-C-restricted CMV-specific TCR beta clonotypes. Summed frequency of shared TCR beta families picked out CMV carriers who also had the relevant HLA.

TCRdb re-analysed the reads in MiXCR, keeping a single row per CDR3 protein. The table has 550,000 to 850,000 distinct CDR3 sequences, roughly 30% seen once. In this sample, this clonotype turned up a few times. Its antigen remains unidentified. The sample consisted of cultured PBMCs, taken from culture after CMV antigen stimulation. The sequence derives from a human donor in good health (CMV status not recorded). Some clones in this sample may be carry-over from other donors' samples.

The CDR3 nucleotides read TGTGCCTCGCAAAGGGGATCGGGGGAGCTGTTTTTT. This encodes CASQRGSGELFF. The chain is built from TRBV10-3 and TRBJ2-2, with D perhaps TRBD1 (5 bases). Germline V gene sequence: CDR1 ENHRY, CDR2 SYGVKD. This CDR3 comprises 12 residues. Trimming took off 11 bases at V and 8 bases at J, with 15 bases between the two ends.